One and the same sample provided the 8 T cell receptor beta chains below, sequenced in a study of CD4+ T cells in melanoma. Generated by immunoSEQ multiplex PCR, the TCRdb table keeps only in-frame clones and is missing some. This sample yields about 15,000 clones, of which about 64% are seen a single time; approximately 13% belongs to the top ten. The specimen was cells from a culture (not recorded whether cultured in vitro). The receptors shown here come from a human donor with melanoma.

The chain is built from TRBV27 and TRBJ2-2, with D perhaps TRBD1 (6 bases). Germline loops: CDR1 MNHEY, CDR2 SMNVEV (reference sequence). The CDR3 sequence is 17 residues long. V was cut by 3 bases and J by 3 bases, with 17 bases left in between. CDR3 sequence (DNA): TGTGCCAGCAGTTTGTCATTTGGGACAACCTACACCGGGGAGCTGTTTTTT. Its translation: CASSLSFGTTYTGELFF.

CDR3 nucleotides: TGCGCCAGCAGCCGGACCAGTAACTCCTACAATGAGCAGTTCTTC. Amino acid sequence: CASSRTSNSYNEQFF. The chain employs TRBV5-1 and TRBJ2-1; D is unresolved. The CDR3 runs 15 residues. V was clipped by 4 bases and J by 0 bases, with 11 bases between them. CDR1 and CDR2 (germline): SGHRS, YFSETQ.

The V gene is TRBV29-1, the J gene TRBJ2-7; D is undetermined. CDR3 length: 11 residues. The V and J ends lost 3 bases and 7 bases respectively, with 10 bases between them. The germline V gene encodes CDR1 SQVTM and CDR2 ANQGSEA. CDR3 protein: CSVDRLGEQYF. Written as DNA, the CDR3 is TGCAGCGTTGACAGGTTGGGAGAGCAGTACTTC.

CDR3 sequence reads: CASSGFGGQQAFF. CDR3 sequence (DNA): TGCGCCAGCAGTGGATTCGGTGGACAGCAGGCTTTCTTT. The chain employs TRBV10-1 and TRBJ1-1, with a tentative D call TRBD1 (6 bases). The CDR3 extends over 13 amino acids. CDR1 is WNHNN and CDR2 is SYGVQD in the germline V gene (reference sequence). Trimming took off 4 bases at V and 11 bases at J, with 17 bases between the two ends.

The V gene is TRBV19, the J gene TRBJ1-5; no reliable D call. This CDR3 is 14 amino acids long. Trimming removed 3 bases at V and 3 bases at J, with 9 bases between. Germline CDR1 reads LNHDA; CDR2 reads SQIVND (reference sequence). DNA for the CDR3: TGTGCCAGTAGTATTCGTGGTTTCAATCAGCCCCAGCATTTT. Translating it yields CASSIRGFNQPQHF.

The CDR3 region is CASRADRGRGETQYF. The CDR3 DNA follows: TGTGCCAGCAGGGCGGACAGGGGGCGCGGGGAGACCCAGTACTTC. The chain has TRBV2 and TRBJ2-5, with TRBD1 matching over 11 bases. The germline V gene encodes CDR1 SNHLY and CDR2 FYNNEI. The CDR3 covers 15 residues. V shed 6 bases and J 5 bases; nucleotides not matched to a gene: 8.

The chain's CDR3 is CASTETSGDETQYF. The DNA for the CDR3 is TGTGCCAGCACCGAGACTAGCGGGGACGAGACCCAGTACTTC. V and J are TRBV5-4 and TRBJ2-5; 11 nucleotides align to TRBD2. CDR1 is SGHNT and CDR2 is YYREEE in the germline V gene (reference sequence). V gave up 6 bases and J gave up 5 bases; unmatched junction bases: 6. The length of the CDR3 is 14 residues.

The J gene is TRBJ2-1, the V gene TRBV15, with TRBD1 matching 10 bases. CDR1 is LNHNV and CDR2 is YYDKDF in the germline V gene (reference sequence). CDR3 size: 15 residues. The V and J ends lost 5 bases and 4 bases, in that order; junction bases with no gene match: 5. DNA for the CDR3: TGTGCCACCAGCCCCGGGACAGGGGATTACAATGAGCAGTTCTTC. Translation: CATSPGTGDYNEQFF.